Below are 25 T cell receptor beta chains sequenced from a single sample in a study of vaccination effects on CD4 cells after COVID-19 (dated 2022 in TCRdb). Libraries were constructed by the immunoSEQ multiplex PCR assay. TCRdb's version of the immuneACCESS table is confined to in-frame rearrangements and falls short of the full clone set. An unresolved V gene accounts for under half of the shortfall where checked; the remainder is of unknown origin. This sample gives 9,500 to 15,000 clones in total; about 72% of them show up just once. The top ten clones comprise under 9.5% of the sample. To identify antigen-specific CD4+ T cell clonotypes by their expansion, the ViraFEST assay first stimulated PBMC with viral peptide pools and then applied TCR sequencing. After about 9 days of culture, CD4+ T cells were isolated with the EasySep CD4+ T cell isolation kit. Participants received two doses of either the BNT162b2 or the mRNA-1273 mRNA SARS-CoV-2 vaccine.

The antigens of these receptors remain unknown. The input for sequencing was CD4+ T cells from PBMCs cultured with SARS-CoV-2 spike peptides, taken after COVID-19 vaccination. The cell subset or site label on this specimen signifies: SARS-CoV-2 spike overlapping peptide pool stimulation. All receptors come from a human donor who received a COVID-19 vaccine.

In this sample, this clone is medium-sized. The chain is built from TRBV30 and TRBJ1-1, with D possibly matching TRBD1 (5 bases). Germline CDR1 is GTSNPN and CDR2 is SVGIG (reference sequence). This CDR3 comprises 16 residues. Trimming left V 3 bases short and J 0 bases short, with 17 bases between. As DNA, the CDR3 is TGTGCCTGGAGGGGTCGTGGGGGGATGGTGAACACTGAAGCTTTCTTT. Its translation: CAWRGRGGMVNTEAFF.

The rearrangement joins TRBV5-4 to TRBJ1-3, with a weak D call TRBD1 (6 bases). The CDR3 sequence is 16 residues long. Per the germline V gene, CDR1 is SGHNT and CDR2 is YYREEE (reference sequence). The V end lost 4 bases, the J end lost 1 base, and 15 bases lay between the germline ends. In nucleotides, the CDR3 is TGTGCCAGCAGCCCCGGGGCAACAGGGTCTGGAAACACCATATATTTT. Translation gives CASSPGATGSGNTIYF. The whole variable domain, filled in from reference TRBV5-4 and TRBJ1-3, reads ETGVTQSPTHLIKTRGQQVTLRCSSQSGHNTVSWYQQALGQGPQFIFQYYREEENGRGNFPPRFSGLQFPNYSSELNVNALELDDSALYLCASSPGATGSGNTIYFGEGSWLTVV.

V is TRBV5-8 and J is TRBJ1-2, with D uncertain. The CDR3 runs to 11 residues. V was cut by 4 bases and J by 8 bases, with 9 bases left in between. CDR1 is SGHTS and CDR2 is YDEGEE in the germline V gene. The CDR3 here is CASSRRTGYTF. In DNA form, the CDR3 reads TGTGCCAGCAGCCGGCGAACAGGCTACACCTTC.

Only a few counts were recorded for this clone. The V call is TRBV5-1, the J call TRBJ2-7; D ambiguous. In germline, CDR1 is SGHRS, CDR2 YFSETQ. Trimming pared 0 bases from V and 2 bases from J, leaving 12 bases between. The CDR3 extends over 15 amino acids. Here the CDR3 reads CASSLDLGSPYEQYF. DNA of the CDR3: TGCGCCAGCAGCTTGGATCTGGGATCGCCCTACGAGCAGTACTTC.

This chain joins TRBV30 and TRBJ1-3; D is possibly TRBD1 (6 bases). V was clipped by 5 bases and J by 4 bases, with 15 bases between them. CDR3 size: 14 residues. Looked up from germline, CDR1 is GTSNPN and CDR2 is SVGIG (reference sequence). The CDR3 DNA is TGTGCCTGGCGCAGGGGAGGGTCCGGAAACACCATATATTTT. This sequence encodes CAWRRGGSGNTIYF.

This clone turned up a few times. This rearrangement joins TRBV3-1 (or the pseudogene TRBV3-2) to TRBJ2-1; no firm D call. The CDR3 contains 12 residues. Germline-derived CDR1 and CDR2 are LGHDT and YNNKEL (reference sequence). The germline V and J ends were trimmed by 2 bases and 6 bases, with 5 bases remaining between them. The DNA for the CDR3 is TGTGCCAGCAGCCAACGACTCAATGAGCAGTTCTTC. As protein: CASSQRLNEQFF.

The V and J genes are TRBV6-5 and TRBJ1-5, with D tentatively TRBD1 (6 bases). V was cut by 0 bases and J by 4 bases, with 10 bases left in between. Germline V lookup: CDR1 MNHEY, CDR2 SVGAGI. The CDR3 length is 15 residues. This CDR3 reads CASSYSGGGNQPQHF. The CDR3 DNA follows: TGTGCCAGCAGTTACTCGGGAGGGGGGAATCAGCCCCAGCATTTT.

This chain joins TRBV7-9 and TRBJ2-7; no definite D call. The CDR3 is made up of 12 amino acids. V shed 6 bases and J shed 4 bases, with 10 bases lying between them. Germline assignment: CDR1 SEHNR and CDR2 FQNEAQ (reference sequence). CDR3 protein: CASSELFYEQYF. In DNA, the CDR3 is TGTGCCAGCAGTGAGCTGTTTTACGAGCAGTACTTC.

The count of this clone is one. The rearrangement links TRBV11-2 to TRBJ1-3; D is unresolved. This CDR3 comprises 16 residues. Germline loops: CDR1 SGHAT, CDR2 FQNNGV. V shed 1 base and J shed 4 bases, with 14 bases lying between them. The CDR3 coding sequence is TGTGCCAGCAGCTTAGGGATGGTGGCAAGAGGAAACACCATATATTTT. Protein: CASSLGMVARGNTIYF. Combining the CDR3 with reference TRBV11-2 and TRBJ1-3 gives the whole variable domain EAGVAQSPRYKIIEKRQSVAFWCNPISGHATLYWYQQILGQGPKLLIQFQNNGVVDDSQLPKDRFSAERLKGVDSTLKIQPAKLEDSAVYLCASSLGMVARGNTIYFGEGSWLTVV.

The CDR3 bases are TGTGCCAGCAGTGAAGTCAGGCGCCAGACCCCCTACGAGCAGTACTTC. Residues: CASSEVRRQTPYEQYF. This rearrangement joins TRBV2 to TRBJ2-7; D is uncertain. The ends were cut back, 1 base at V and 2 bases at J, with 15 bases in the middle. The CDR3 sequence is 16 residues long. Germline V CDR1 and CDR2: SNHLY, FYNNEI.

The chain has TRBV28 and TRBJ1-1, with 8 positions matching TRBD1. Germline values: CDR1 MDHEN, CDR2 SYDVKM. CDR3 length: 12 residues. The V and J ends lost 6 bases and 10 bases, in that order; junction bases with no gene match: 7. The CDR3 DNA reads as TGTGCCAGCAGGTCGGACAGGGCCGTAGCTTTCTTT. This sequence encodes CASRSDRAVAFF.

This clone has just a few counts. The chain is built from TRBV25-1 and TRBJ2-5; D unclear. This CDR3 region has 14 residues. Trimming removed 3 bases from V and 4 bases from J, with 12 bases in between. Germline CDR1 is MGHDK and CDR2 is SYGVNS. The CDR3 is CASSDEKGRETQYF. The DNA for the CDR3 is TGTGCCAGCAGTGATGAGAAGGGCCGAGAGACCCAGTACTTC.

Sample share makes this clone medium-sized. This rearrangement joins TRBV7-2 to TRBJ1-1; D gene unclear. The CDR3 has 13 residues. Looked up from germline, CDR1 is SGHTA and CDR2 is FQGNSA. Trimming cost V 1 base and J 4 bases, with 7 bases left between them. CDR3 nucleotide sequence: TGTGCCAGCAGCTTAGGCGGACGCACTGAAGCTTTCTTT. Protein: CASSLGGRTEAFF.

The genes are TRBV2 and TRBJ2-3, with TRBD2 identical over 7 bases. Germline values: CDR1 SNHLY, CDR2 FYNNEI. V trimming: 4 bases; J trimming: 2 bases; junction bases outside the gene matches: 6. The CDR3 has 15 amino acids. The CDR3 reads CASSVGRGITDTQYF. The CDR3 bases are TGTGCCAGCAGTGTCGGGCGGGGGATCACAGATACGCAGTATTTT.

J is TRBJ2-1 and V is TRBV18; a possible D gene is TRBD2 (5 bases). Germline lookup yields CDR1 KGHSH and CDR2 LQKENI. The length of the CDR3 is 17 residues. The V end lost 3 bases, the J end lost 0 bases, and 15 bases lay between the germline ends. CDR3 in amino acids: CASSPRQAVSSYNEQFF. CDR3 DNA: TGTGCCAGCTCACCCCGGCAAGCGGTTAGCTCCTACAATGAGCAGTTCTTC.

The chain carries TRBV25-1 and TRBJ1-5; weak D call: TRBD1 (6 bases). V lost 8 bases and J 4 bases, leaving 12 bases between the germline ends. The germline gives CDR1 MGHDK, CDR2 SYGVNS. The CDR3 is 13 amino acids. CDR3 in amino acids: CASGGTPNQPQHF. Written as DNA, the CDR3 is TGTGCCAGCGGGGGGACACCAAATCAGCCCCAGCATTTT.

The rearrangement links TRBV2 to TRBJ1-1; tentatively, D is TRBD1 (5 bases). The CDR3 covers 14 residues. Between the trimmed V and J ends, which lost 8 bases and 0 bases, there was a span of 13 bases. Germline CDR1 is SNHLY and CDR2 is FYNNEI. The CDR3 sequence: CASGAVLMNTEAFF. The DNA for the CDR3 is TGTGCCAGCGGGGCAGTACTTATGAACACTGAAGCTTTCTTT.

This chain uses TRBV7-6 with TRBJ1-4; D possibly corresponds to TRBD1 (6 bases). This CDR3 contains 16 residues. Germline CDR1 and CDR2: SGHVS and FNYEAQ. V shed 1 base and J shed 8 bases, with 17 bases lying between them. The CDR3 sequence is CASSLGSAGAGEKLFF. CDR3 in DNA: TGTGCCAGCAGCTTAGGATCGGCGGGGGCGGGCGAAAAACTGTTTTTT.

A few counts support this clone. The J gene is TRBJ1-3, the V gene TRBV6-5; no firm D call. V was cut by 5 bases and J by 2 bases, with 7 bases left in between. Germline V gene lookup returns CDR1 MNHEY and CDR2 SVGAGI. This CDR3 region has 13 residues. CDR3 in DNA: TGTGCCAGCAGTCGCGGGGCTGGAAACACCATATATTTT. It is translated as CASSRGAGNTIYF.

In regard to this clone: At one end, the junction sequence differs from germline, possibly due to a read error. This rearrangement joins TRBV9 to TRBJ1-6, with D possibly being TRBD1 (5 bases). Germline assignment: CDR1 SGDLS and CDR2 YYNGEE. The CDR3 runs 14 residues. Written as DNA, the CDR3 is TGTGTCAGCAGCAAGACAGTTGATAATTCACCCCTCCACTTT. This translates into CVSSKTVDNSPLHF.

The rearrangement links TRBV5-4 to TRBJ2-5, with 8 bases matching TRBD2. CDR1 is SGHNT, CDR2 YYREEE, per germline (reference sequence). The V and J ends lost 7 bases and 6 bases, in that order; junction bases with no gene match: 11. The CDR3 covers 14 residues. CDR3 in amino acids: CASGTGGPVKTQYF. The CDR3 nucleotides read TGTGCCAGCGGTACGGGAGGGCCTGTGAAGACCCAGTACTTC. The full variable domain, with the rest looked up from reference TRBV5-4 and TRBJ2-5, is ETGVTQSPTHLIKTRGQQVTLRCSSQSGHNTVSWYQQALGQGPQFIFQYYREEENGRGNFPPRFSGLQFPNYSSELNVNALELDDSALYLCASGTGGPVKTQYFGPGTRLLVL.

The chain employs TRBV7-8 and TRBJ2-2; 11 positions agree with TRBD1. From germline, CDR1 is SGHVS and CDR2 FQNEAQ. The V segment lost 5 bases and the J segment 2 bases; nucleotides outside the gene matches: 10. The CDR3 sequence is 18 residues long. CDR3 sequence (DNA): TGTGCCAGCAGCCACCGGACAGGGGGCGCCCCAAACACCGGGGAGCTGTTTTTT. It codes for CASSHRTGGAPNTGELFF. Full variable domain (missing parts from reference TRBV7-8 and TRBJ2-2): GAGVSQSPRYKVAKRGQDVALRCDPISGHVSLFWYQQALGQGPEFLTYFQNEAQLDKSGLPSDRFFAERPEGSVSTLKIQRTQQEDSAVYLCASSHRTGGAPNTGELFFGEGSRLTVL.

V and J are TRBV7-8 and TRBJ2-7; 7 nucleotides align to TRBD2. The V and J ends lost 5 bases and 7 bases, in that order; junction bases with no gene match: 17. The CDR3 has 16 residues. In germline, CDR1 is SGHVS, CDR2 FQNEAQ. CDR3 coding DNA: TGTGCCAGCAGCCCGGGATCAGGACTAGGCAATCGAGAGCAGTACTTC. Protein product: CASSPGSGLGNREQYF.

The rearrangement uses TRBV5-8 and TRBJ2-4, with 7 bases matching TRBD2. The CDR3 is 15 residues long. CDR1 and CDR2 from the germline V gene are SGHTS and YDEGEE. The V gene end was trimmed by 2 bases and the J gene end by 0 bases; junction bases not matched to a gene: 2. This CDR3 is CASSLVAGAKNIQYF. The CDR3 coding sequence is TGTGCCAGCAGCTTAGTAGCGGGAGCCAAAAACATTCAGTACTTC.

The rearrangement links TRBV5-1 to TRBJ1-6, with D perhaps matching TRBD1 (6 bases). CDR3 length: 15 amino acids. Trimming removed 4 bases from V and 7 bases from J, with 15 bases in between. From germline, CDR1 is SGHRS and CDR2 YFSETQ. The CDR3 sequence is CASSPSGHLNSPLHF. CDR3 sequence (DNA): TGCGCCAGCAGCCCGTCGGGACACTTAAATTCACCCCTCCACTTT. The full variable domain, completed using reference TRBV5-1 and TRBJ1-6, is KAGVTQTPRYLIKTRGQQVTLSCSPISGHRSVSWYQQTPGQGLQFLFEYFSETQRNKGNFPGRFSGRQFSNSRSEMNVSTLELGDSALYLCASSPSGHLNSPLHFGNGTRLTVT.